Shown below are 27 T cell receptor beta chains from a single sample sequenced in a study of OX40 agonist ivuxolimab in advanced cancers. Assay used: immunoSEQ multiplex PCR; TCRdb lists only in-frame clones, some missing. The data hold roughly 82,000 clones, with over 80% observed a single time. Sequences were derived from CD4+ or CD8+ T cells sorted from blood, sampled in a trial of the OX40 agonist ivuxolimab. These receptors all come from an adult with an advanced solid tumor such as melanoma, head and neck, liver or kidney cancer.

This chain joins TRBV5-1 and TRBJ2-3; the D is unclear. This CDR3 is built from 15 residues. Deletions cut 6 bases from V and 6 bases from J, with 20 bases between. Germline V lookup: CDR1 SGHRS, CDR2 YFSETQ. The CDR3 region is CASIPSPEPGDTQYF. The CDR3 DNA sequence: TGCGCCAGCATACCGTCGCCTGAGCCCGGTGATACGCAGTATTTT.

The gene calls are TRBV2 and TRBJ1-2; D not certain. Trimming left V 5 bases short and J 1 base short, with 2 bases between. Germline values: CDR1 SNHLY, CDR2 FYNNEI. The CDR3 runs to 11 residues. The CDR3 sequence is CASSLNYGYTF. CDR3 sequence (DNA): TGTGCCAGCAGTCTTAACTATGGCTACACCTTC.

This chain uses TRBV30 with TRBJ1-5, with D hard to call. The CDR3 contains 13 residues. V lost 1 base, J lost 6 bases, and 10 bases lay in between. Per the germline V gene, CDR1 is GTSNPN and CDR2 is SVGIG (reference sequence). CDR3 sequence (DNA): TGTGCCTGGAGTGGATGGCCCGGTCAGCCCCAGCATTTT. This translates into CAWSGWPGQPQHF.

Only a few counts were recorded for this clone. J is TRBJ2-1 and V is TRBV6-5; D might be TRBD1 or TRBD2, each matching 6 bases. The CDR3 loop spans 15 amino acids. Looked up from germline, CDR1 is MNHEY and CDR2 is SVGAGI. The ends were cut back, 5 bases at V and 7 bases at J, with 18 bases in the middle. The CDR3 sequence: CASSPLAGGHNEQFF. In nucleotides, the CDR3 is TGTGCCAGCAGTCCCCTAGCTGGGGGGCATAATGAGCAGTTCTTC.

The chain combines TRBV11-2 with TRBJ2-7; D is perhaps TRBD1 (5 bases). V shed 5 bases and J shed 7 bases, with 12 bases lying between them. Germline V lookup: CDR1 SGHAT, CDR2 FQNNGV. The CDR3 is 12 residues long. The CDR3 DNA follows: TGTGCCAGCAGCGGAACAGGAGATGAGCAGTACTTC. Protein sequence: CASSGTGDEQYF. Together with reference TRBV11-2 and TRBJ2-7, the CDR3 gives the full variable domain: EAGVAQSPRYKIIEKRQSVAFWCNPISGHATLYWYQQILGQGPKLLIQFQNNGVVDDSQLPKDRFSAERLKGVDSTLKIQPAKLEDSAVYLCASSGTGDEQYFGPGTRLTVT.

The rearrangement uses TRBV18 and TRBJ2-5; maybe TRBD2 (5 bases). Trimming pared 6 bases from V and 0 bases from J, leaving 8 bases between. There are 13 residues in the CDR3. CDR1 and CDR2 (germline): KGHSH, LQKENI. CDR3: CASSPGNQETQYF. CDR3 coding DNA: TGTGCCAGCTCCCCGGGGAACCAAGAGACCCAGTACTTC.

The genes are TRBV7-2 and TRBJ1-6; TRBD1 is a possible D gene (6 bases). Trimming took off 1 base at V and 3 bases at J, with 16 bases between the two ends. Germline V CDR1 and CDR2: SGHTA, FQGNSA. The CDR3 extends over 18 amino acids. CDR3 nucleotide sequence: TGTGCCAGCAGCTTAGTAGAGTGGCAGGGGATCTATAATTCACCCCTCCACTTT. Translated, it gives CASSLVEWQGIYNSPLHF. The full variable domain, in which reference TRBV7-2 and TRBJ1-6 provide the parts outside the CDR3, is GAGVSQSPSNKVTEKGKDVELRCDPISGHTALYWYRQSLGQGLEFLIYFQGNSAPDKSGLPSDRFSAERTGGSVSTLTIQRTQQEDSAVYLCASSLVEWQGIYNSPLHFGNGTRLTVT.

This chain joins TRBV9 and TRBJ2-3; 9 bases agree with TRBD2. Trimming at V came to 1 base and at J to 0 bases, leaving 12 bases not matched to a gene. Germline V gene lookup returns CDR1 SGDLS and CDR2 YYNGEE. The CDR3 has 19 residues. CDR3 region: CASSVSGPGAGGSTDTQYF. For the CDR3, the DNA is TGTGCCAGCAGCGTATCGGGGCCCGGTGCGGGGGGGAGCACAGATACGCAGTATTTT.

The CDR3 nucleotides read TGTGCCAGCAGCTTTCAGCGGGGGTTACAAGAGACCCAGTACTTC. Translated: CASSFQRGLQETQYF. The chain recombines TRBV7-2 with TRBJ2-5, with TRBD2 matching over 8 bases. In germline, CDR1 is SGHTA, CDR2 FQGNSA. Unmatched junction bases numbered 5, after V lost 3 bases and J lost 2 bases. This CDR3 has 15 residues.

This sequence joins TRBV2 and TRBJ1-1; 11 nucleotides align to TRBD1. Trimming removed 6 bases from V and 0 bases from J; junction bases left unmatched: 9. CDR1 SNHLY and CDR2 FYNNEI come from the germline V gene. This CDR3 has 17 residues. CDR3 amino acids: CASRVGQGAWVNTEAFF. The CDR3 nucleotides read TGTGCCAGCAGAGTCGGACAGGGGGCGTGGGTGAACACTGAAGCTTTCTTT.

V usage is TRBV12-5 and J usage is TRBJ2-6, with D perhaps assigned TRBD1 or TRBD2 (5 bases each). V was trimmed by 4 bases and J by 0 bases, leaving 10 bases between them. Per the germline V gene, CDR1 is LGHNT and CDR2 is FRNRAP. The CDR3 loop spans 16 amino acids. The chain's CDR3 is CASGWGRTSGANVLTF. The CDR3 bases are TGTGCTAGTGGTTGGGGACGGACCTCTGGGGCCAACGTCCTGACTTTC.

The J gene is TRBJ1-3, the V gene TRBV6-6; no reliable D call. The germline V and J ends were trimmed by 5 bases and 4 bases, with 12 bases remaining between them. The germline CDR1 and CDR2 sequences are MNHNY and SVGAGI (reference sequence). CDR3 size: 14 residues. The CDR3 region has the DNA TGTGCCAGCAGTCCGGACCTGGGAGGAAACACCATATATTTT. Its translation: CASSPDLGGNTIYF.

V usage is TRBV19 and J usage is TRBJ1-5; 7 bases map to TRBD1. The germline V gene has CDR1 LNHDA and CDR2 SQIVND (reference sequence). Trimming at V came to 7 bases and at J to 0 bases, leaving 9 bases not matched to a gene. The CDR3 loop spans 16 amino acids. CDR3 amino acids: CASTIQGVISNQPQHF. The CDR3 bases are TGTGCCAGTACCATCCAGGGGGTTATTAGCAATCAGCCCCAGCATTTT.

The V and J genes are TRBV9 and TRBJ1-1; 7 bases line up with TRBD1. Germline-derived CDR1 and CDR2 are SGDLS and YYNGEE. The CDR3 covers 12 residues. Germline trimming cut 3 bases from V and 10 bases from J; bases unmatched to any gene: 6. The CDR3 coding sequence is TGTGCCAGCAGCGCCAGACAGGGCAGAGCTTTCTTT. Protein: CASSARQGRAFF.

This clone was observed a single time. The rearrangement joins TRBV18 to TRBJ2-6; TRBD1 matches 12 bases. The CDR3 has 18 amino acids. From germline, CDR1 is KGHSH and CDR2 LQKENI. Trimming took 3 bases from V and 2 from J; bases not matched to a gene: 5. The CDR3 coding sequence is TGTGCCAGCTCACCGACGGGACAGGGGGCGCCTGGGGCCAACGTCCTGACTTTC. Encoded protein: CASSPTGQGAPGANVLTF.

The chain has TRBV5-5 and TRBJ1-2; no clear D. V dropped 0 bases and J dropped 1 base, with 7 bases sitting between them. The CDR3 totals 14 residues. The germline V gene has CDR1 SGHKS and CDR2 YYEKEE (reference sequence). The CDR3: CASSLDRINYGYTF. The DNA of the CDR3 is TGTGCCAGCAGCTTGGACAGAATTAACTATGGCTACACCTTC.

Only a few counts were recorded for this clone. The chain recombines TRBV7-9 with TRBJ1-2; 8 bases match TRBD1. The CDR3 is 15 residues long. Germline V gives CDR1 SEHNR, CDR2 FQNEAQ (reference sequence). The J segment lost 8 bases and the V segment lost 1 base, leaving 9 bases of the junction unmatched. CDR3 loop: CASSLGSGQGLGYTF. The CDR3 DNA is TGTGCCAGCAGCTTAGGGTCCGGACAGGGATTGGGCTACACCTTC.

This chain uses TRBV6-1 with TRBJ2-2; the match to TRBD1 covers 7 bases. Trimming cost V 6 bases and J 1 base; bases outside gene matches: 5. CDR1 and CDR2 (germline): MNHNS, SASEGT. The length of the CDR3 is 15 residues. The CDR3 DNA sequence: TGTGCCAGCAGGAGGAGGACAGGGAACACCGGGGAGCTGTTTTTT. This gives the protein CASRRRTGNTGELFF.

This clone came up once. J is TRBJ2-7 and V is TRBV2, with a weak D call TRBD1 (6 bases). Germline V CDR1 and CDR2: SNHLY, FYNNEI. V lost 6 bases, J lost 3 bases, and 18 bases lay in between. The CDR3 covers 15 residues. CDR3 loop: CASSSTGTPHYEQYF. The CDR3 nucleotides are TGTGCCAGCAGCTCAACCGGGACACCACACTACGAGCAGTACTTC.

The V and J genes are TRBV6-5 and TRBJ1-2, with unresolved D. Deletions cut 6 bases from V and 0 bases from J, with 11 bases between. Germline assignment: CDR1 MNHEY and CDR2 SVGAGI. This CDR3 has 14 residues. The CDR3, as DNA: TGTGCCAGCAGCCAGCAGATAGCTAACTATGGCTACACCTTC. It yields the protein CASSQQIANYGYTF.

This rearrangement joins TRBV19 to TRBJ2-5; D is perhaps TRBD1 or TRBD2 (7 bases each). The better agreement between TRBJ2-7 and the DNA end casts doubt on the J call. Germline CDR1 is LNHDA and CDR2 is SQIVND (reference sequence). The CDR3 is 16 amino acids. This CDR3 is CASSIRWGGGPYEQYF. For the CDR3, the DNA is TGTGCCAGTAGTATACGGTGGGGAGGGGGCCCCTACGAGCAGTACTTC.

The V gene is TRBV4-3, the J gene TRBJ2-3; D not resolved. Germline CDR1 reads LGHNA; CDR2 reads YSLEER. V was cut by 0 bases and J by 6 bases, with 7 bases left in between. The CDR3 spans 13 residues. DNA for the CDR3: TGCGCCAGCAGCCAAGATCGTAGGGATACGCAGTATTTT. As protein: CASSQDRRDTQYF.

V is TRBV6-1 and J is TRBJ2-5; TRBD2 might be the D (6 bases). Germline V gene lookup returns CDR1 MNHNS and CDR2 SASEGT. Trimming shortened V by 6 bases and J by 4 bases, and 15 bases separated the two germline ends. The length of the CDR3 is 14 residues. This CDR3 reads CASSVRRGSETQYF. In DNA, the CDR3 is TGTGCCAGCAGCGTCCGGAGGGGCTCAGAGACCCAGTACTTC.

The chain combines TRBV28 with TRBJ1-1; D not resolved. The V gene lost 6 bases and the J gene lost 3 bases, with 11 bases spanning the gap. This CDR3 is 13 amino acids long. Germline CDR1 MDHEN, CDR2 SYDVKM. The CDR3 sequence: CASRPTRHTEAFF. As DNA, the CDR3 is TGTGCCAGCAGACCTACCAGACACACTGAAGCTTTCTTT.

The rearrangement links TRBV7-8 to TRBJ2-1; D may be TRBD2 (6 bases). CDR3 length: 15 amino acids. The germline gives CDR1 SGHVS, CDR2 FQNEAQ. Trimming stripped 4 bases from V and 7 bases from J, with 17 bases between. The DNA for the CDR3 is TGTGCCAGCAGCTACTCTAGCGCCACGGCGAATGAGCAGTTCTTC. Its protein product is CASSYSSATANEQFF.

The chain employs TRBV2 and TRBJ2-1; D is unclear. The CDR3 spans 14 residues. Germline V CDR1 and CDR2: SNHLY, FYNNEI. V was clipped by 4 bases and J by 3 bases, with 10 bases between them. CDR3 sequence (DNA): TGTGCCAGCAGTGGCTTAGTAAGCTACAATGAGCAGTTCTTC. This encodes CASSGLVSYNEQFF.

J is TRBJ2-7 and V is TRBV11-2, with D possibly being TRBD1 or TRBD2 (6 bases each). The germline V gene has CDR1 SGHAT and CDR2 FQNNGV. V lost 0 bases to trimming and J lost 5 bases, with 14 bases between them. This CDR3 is 15 amino acids long. CDR3 in DNA: TGTGCCAGCAGCTTAGAGGGGGCGGGGACCCACGAGCAGTACTTC. This codes for CASSLEGAGTHEQYF.